The next 18 T cell receptor beta chains were all read from a single sample in a study of T-cell reconstitution after alpha-beta-depleted transplantation in children. This sample's TCRbeta library carried unique molecular identifier barcodes. TCRdb itself ran the PCR reads through MiXCR, one entry per CDR3 protein. The sample consists of fewer than 400,000 distinct CDR3 sequences, roughly 20% of them appearing once. The sequenced sample was PBMCs from the stem cell graft donor, obtained from the stem cell graft. The receptors were gathered from a human donor who donated a stem cell graft to a child with acute myeloid leukemia.

This chain uses TRBV29-1 with TRBJ2-3; the D gene could be TRBD1 or TRBD2 (6 bases each). The CDR3 covers 15 residues. V gave up 4 bases and J gave up 2 bases, with 16 bases separating them. CDR1 and CDR2 from the germline V gene are SQVTM and ANQGSEA. The CDR3 DNA sequence: TGCAGCGTTGTGGGGGGCACGGGCCACACAGATACGCAGTATTTT. Amino acids: CSVVGGTGHTDTQYF.

CDR3 DNA: TGTGCCAGCAGTCAGGACCTGAGCACAGATACGCAGTATTTT. This codes for CASSQDLSTDTQYF. The chain carries TRBV6-1 and TRBJ2-3; D uncertain. V lost 5 bases to trimming and J lost 0 bases, with 9 bases between them. The CDR3 length is 14 residues. Germline V CDR1 and CDR2: MNHNS, SASEGT.

The rearrangement joins TRBV7-3 to TRBJ2-6, with a tentative D call TRBD2 (5 bases). Germline-derived CDR1 and CDR2 are SGHTA and FQGTGA. The CDR3 contains 16 residues. Trimming shortened V by 0 bases and J by 2 bases, and 8 bases separated the two germline ends. CDR3 sequence reads: CASSLTPGAGANVLTF. CDR3 sequence (DNA): TGTGCCAGCAGCTTAACCCCCGGGGCTGGGGCCAACGTCCTGACTTTC.

This clonotype was detected only a few times. The chain uses TRBV15 and TRBJ2-5, with TRBD1 as a possible D gene (6 bases). CDR3 length: 14 amino acids. The germline CDR1 and CDR2 sequences are LNHNV and YYDKDF (reference sequence). With 4 bases removed from V and 1 base from J, the gap between germline ends came to 10 bases. Written as DNA, the CDR3 is TGTGCCACCAGCATCCGACAGGTCCAAGAGACCCAGTACTTC. Encoded protein: CATSIRQVQETQYF.

Concerning this clonotype: One end of the junction is discordant with germline, which a read error may explain. V is TRBV4-3 and J is TRBJ2-7, with D possibly matching TRBD2 (6 bases). There are 15 residues in the CDR3. In germline, CDR1 is LGHNA, CDR2 YSLEER. CDR3 DNA sequence: TGCGCCGGCAGCACTCGACGGAGGGAAAACTACGAGCAGTACTTC. It specifies CAGSTRRRENYEQYF.

This clonotype came up a few times. This chain links TRBV7-9 with TRBJ2-5; the match to TRBD2 covers 14 bases. V gave up 5 bases and J gave up 3 bases; unmatched junction bases: 5. CDR1 and CDR2 from the germline V gene are SEHNR and FQNEAQ (reference sequence). The CDR3 totals 16 residues. DNA for the CDR3: TGTGCCAGCAGCCAGTGGACTAGCGGGAGGAAAGAGACCCAGTACTTC. Encoded protein: CASSQWTSGRKETQYF.

The J gene is TRBJ2-3, the V gene TRBV29-1; the D gene is possibly TRBD1 (5 bases). CDR1 and CDR2 from the germline V gene are SQVTM and ANQGSEA. Trimming pared 0 bases from V and 0 bases from J, leaving 7 bases between. The CDR3 runs 14 residues. Here the CDR3 reads CSVEDRQSTDTQYF. The CDR3 DNA reads as TGCAGCGTTGAAGATCGACAGAGCACAGATACGCAGTATTTT.

This sequence joins TRBV20-1 and TRBJ1-1; no reliable D call. The length of the CDR3 is 12 residues. The V and J ends lost 5 bases and 4 bases respectively, with 11 bases between them. Germline CDR1 DFQATT, CDR2 SNEGSKA (reference sequence). This CDR3 reads CSADASATEAFF. CDR3 sequence (DNA): TGCAGTGCTGACGCATCTGCCACTGAAGCTTTCTTT.

This clonotype appeared a few times. This CDR3 is CASSVGPASYEQYF. In DNA form, the CDR3 reads TGTGCCAGCAGCGTAGGGCCGGCATCCTACGAGCAGTACTTC. V and J are TRBV9 and TRBJ2-7; D uncertain. Trimming stripped 0 bases from V and 1 base from J, with 8 bases between. The germline V gene has CDR1 SGDLS and CDR2 YYNGEE. This CDR3 is 14 amino acids long. The variable domain in full, completed from reference TRBV9 and TRBJ2-7, reads DSGVTQTPKHLITATGQRVTLRCSPRSGDLSVYWYQQSLDQGLQFLIQYYNGEERAKGNILERFSAQQFPDLHSELNLSSLELGDSALYFCASSVGPASYEQYFGPGTRLTVT.

This clonotype occurred a few times. The J gene is TRBJ1-2, the V gene TRBV27; possibly TRBD1 for D (5 bases). Germline CDR1 is MNHEY and CDR2 is SMNVEV (reference sequence). Trimming took off 0 bases at V and 0 bases at J, with 8 bases between the two ends. This CDR3 contains 15 residues. This CDR3 is CASSLSQATNYGYTF. CDR3 sequence (DNA): TGTGCCAGCAGTTTATCACAGGCAACTAACTATGGCTACACCTTC.

The V gene is TRBV7-9, the J gene TRBJ2-1; no clear D gene. The CDR3 runs to 13 residues. The V gene lost 1 base and the J gene lost 9 bases, with 10 bases spanning the gap. The germline gives CDR1 SEHNR, CDR2 FQNEAQ (reference sequence). CDR3 residues: CASSLVPTGEQFF. CDR3 nucleotide sequence: TGTGCCAGCAGCTTAGTTCCGACGGGTGAGCAGTTCTTC.

This clonotype was picked up a small number of times. The rearrangement uses TRBV27 and TRBJ2-6; 7 bases agree with TRBD1. In germline, CDR1 is MNHEY, CDR2 SMNVEV (reference sequence). The CDR3 has 17 amino acids. Losses at the gene ends were 6 bases for V and 1 base for J; bases not matched to a gene: 9. The CDR3 bases are TGTGCCAGCAGCAAGACAGGGCTTAGATCTGGGGCCAACGTCCTGACTTTC. Translation: CASSKTGLRSGANVLTF.

The J gene is TRBJ2-5, the V gene TRBV20-1; no definite D call. Germline loops: CDR1 DFQATT, CDR2 SNEGSKA (reference sequence). V gave up 5 bases and J gave up 3 bases, with 7 bases separating them. The CDR3 runs to 11 residues. The CDR3 here is CSAESKETQYF. The CDR3 region has the DNA TGCAGTGCTGAGTCAAAAGAGACCCAGTACTTC.

This chain uses TRBV15 with TRBJ2-5; TRBD2 aligns across 9 bases. Germline CDR1 is LNHNV and CDR2 is YYDKDF (reference sequence). This CDR3 is built from 16 residues. The V gene end was trimmed by 3 bases and the J gene end by 5 bases; junction bases not matched to a gene: 10. The CDR3 nucleotides read TGTGCCACCAGCAGGGCCCTAGCGGGACCAGGGGAGACCCAGTACTTC. Amino acid sequence: CATSRALAGPGETQYF.

The chain links TRBV6-1 to TRBJ2-7; 9 bases match TRBD1. Germline V CDR1 and CDR2: MNHNS, SASEGT. The CDR3 contains 14 residues. Trimming removed 9 bases from V and 3 bases from J; junction bases left unmatched: 9. Written as DNA, the CDR3 is TGTGCCAGTACCACAGGGGGCTACAACTACGAGCAGTACTTC. Protein: CASTTGGYNYEQYF.

The chain couples TRBV5-1 to TRBJ1-1, with D unresolved. The CDR3 consists of 13 residues. V lost 4 bases, J lost 1 base, and 8 bases lay in between. Germline CDR1 reads SGHRS; CDR2 reads YFSETQ. This CDR3 is CASSDNRNTEAFF. Here the CDR3 DNA reads TGCGCCAGCAGCGATAACAGGAACACTGAAGCTTTCTTT.

The chain couples TRBV12-3 or TRBV12-4 to TRBJ2-7, with D perhaps matching TRBD1 (6 bases). Trimming took off 5 bases at V and 4 bases at J, with 15 bases between the two ends. The CDR3 covers 14 residues. In nucleotides, the CDR3 is TGTGCCAGCAGTAACTTTGAAAGGGGGTACGAGCAGTACTTC. Translation gives CASSNFERGYEQYF.

This chain uses TRBV4-3 with TRBJ2-1; tentative D call: TRBD1 (5 bases). The CDR3 has 18 amino acids. V shed 0 bases and J shed 4 bases, with 19 bases lying between them. Germline assignment: CDR1 LGHNA and CDR2 YSLEER. The CDR3 spells CASSQDVDTTHQYNEQFF. CDR3 coding DNA: TGCGCCAGCAGCCAAGATGTGGACACAACCCATCAATACAATGAGCAGTTCTTC.